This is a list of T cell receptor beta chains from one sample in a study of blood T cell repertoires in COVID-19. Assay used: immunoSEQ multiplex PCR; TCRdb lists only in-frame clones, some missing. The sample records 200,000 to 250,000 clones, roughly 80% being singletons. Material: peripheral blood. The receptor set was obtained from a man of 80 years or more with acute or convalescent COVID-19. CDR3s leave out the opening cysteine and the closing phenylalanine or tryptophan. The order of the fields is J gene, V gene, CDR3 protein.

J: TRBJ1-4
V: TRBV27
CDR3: ASRPGQWNEKLF

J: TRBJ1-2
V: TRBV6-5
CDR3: ASSSQGLSYGYT

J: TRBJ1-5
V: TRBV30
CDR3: AWSEDRVGNQPQH

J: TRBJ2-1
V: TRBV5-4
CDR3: ASSSPGTGISLQF

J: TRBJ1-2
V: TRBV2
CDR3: ASTVTDLNYGYT

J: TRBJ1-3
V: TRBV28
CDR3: ASSLSRGLGNTIY

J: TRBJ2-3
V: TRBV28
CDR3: ASSREGGALVTQY

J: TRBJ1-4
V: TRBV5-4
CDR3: ASSLRQGASEKLF

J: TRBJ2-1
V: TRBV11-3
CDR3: ASSSGLGRHEQF

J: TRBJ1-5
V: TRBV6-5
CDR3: ASSPGQGSGQPQH

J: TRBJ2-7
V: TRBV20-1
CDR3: SAPPGDEQY

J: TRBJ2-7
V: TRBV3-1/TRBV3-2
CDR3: ASSQDLASGSYEQY

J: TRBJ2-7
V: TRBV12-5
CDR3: ASGSVLAGVGTYEQY

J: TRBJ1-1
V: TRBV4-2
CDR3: ASSQDRTGGAFGAEAF

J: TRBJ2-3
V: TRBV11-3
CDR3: ASSFDGADTQY

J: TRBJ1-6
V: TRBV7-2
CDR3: ASSLQGAGNSPLH

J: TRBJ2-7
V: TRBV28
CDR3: ASSLWGTSSYEQY

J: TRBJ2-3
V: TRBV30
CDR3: AWGAGTGITDTQY

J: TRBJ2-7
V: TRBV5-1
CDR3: ASSPITGDSYEQY

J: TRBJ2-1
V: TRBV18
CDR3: ASSPSGGADEQF

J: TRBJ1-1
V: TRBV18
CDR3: ASSTSARSNTEAF

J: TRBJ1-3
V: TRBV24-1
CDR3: ATSDSTGSDTIY

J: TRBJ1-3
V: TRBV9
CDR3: ASSVGSTAGNTIY

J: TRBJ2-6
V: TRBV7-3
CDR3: ASSPGQGALGANVLT

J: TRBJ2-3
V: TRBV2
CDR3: ASRRDRGNSDTQY

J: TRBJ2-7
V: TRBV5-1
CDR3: ASRGQRGEQY

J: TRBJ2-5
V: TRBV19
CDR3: ASSIDRRAQRY

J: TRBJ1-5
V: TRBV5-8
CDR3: ASSLEQAHTYQPQH

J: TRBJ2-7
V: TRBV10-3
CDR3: AIGGQEPPYEQY

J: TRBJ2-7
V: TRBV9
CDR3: ASSVGGTGISYEQY

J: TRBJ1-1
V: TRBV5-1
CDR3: ASSSDGQGNTEAF

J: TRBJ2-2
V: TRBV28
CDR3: ASRLARTGELF

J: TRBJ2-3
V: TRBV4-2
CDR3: ASSRAGGRTDTQY

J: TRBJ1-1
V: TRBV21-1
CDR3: ASRMVAEAF

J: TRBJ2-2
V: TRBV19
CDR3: ASSKAGVVSGELF

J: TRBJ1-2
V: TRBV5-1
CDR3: ASSTLPVSGQGYYGYT

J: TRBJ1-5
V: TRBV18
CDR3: ASPRTNGGRGLEPQH

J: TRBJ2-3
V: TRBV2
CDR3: ASSVMGQSD

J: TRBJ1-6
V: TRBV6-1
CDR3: ASREETVSLLH

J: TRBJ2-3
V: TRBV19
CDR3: ASSVSGKTDTQY

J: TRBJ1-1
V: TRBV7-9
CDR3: ASSLFRQENTEAF

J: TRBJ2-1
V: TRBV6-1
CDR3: ASSEATGYRGNEQF

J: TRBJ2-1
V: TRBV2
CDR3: ASSELSSGTTSSYNEQF

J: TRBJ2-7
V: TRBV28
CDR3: ASRSTGMEQY

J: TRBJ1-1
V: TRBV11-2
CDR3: ASSLDRGRPEAF

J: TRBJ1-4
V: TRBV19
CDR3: ASSTGDIGEKLF

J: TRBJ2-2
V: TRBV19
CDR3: ASCFGRAYTGELF

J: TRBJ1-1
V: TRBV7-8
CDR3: ASSLDRGLNTEAF

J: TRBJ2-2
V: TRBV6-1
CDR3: ASSEALAGGLTGELF

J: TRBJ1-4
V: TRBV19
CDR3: ASKTGWTNEKLF

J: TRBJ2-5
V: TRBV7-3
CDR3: ASSPGGLLGETQY

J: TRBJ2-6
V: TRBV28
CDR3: ASSVPGQGVTSGANVLT

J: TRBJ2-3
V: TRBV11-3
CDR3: ASSTDRGKGNTQY

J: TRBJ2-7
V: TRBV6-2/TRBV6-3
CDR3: ASSLKRDEQY

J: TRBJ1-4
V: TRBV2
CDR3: ASSESSEKLF

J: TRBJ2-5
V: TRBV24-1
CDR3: ATSRGLGRQETQY

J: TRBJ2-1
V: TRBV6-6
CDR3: ASSRLSGQF

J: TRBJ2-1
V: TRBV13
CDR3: ASSSNRLAREQF

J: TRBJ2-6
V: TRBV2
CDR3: ASSPGRGAYGANVLT